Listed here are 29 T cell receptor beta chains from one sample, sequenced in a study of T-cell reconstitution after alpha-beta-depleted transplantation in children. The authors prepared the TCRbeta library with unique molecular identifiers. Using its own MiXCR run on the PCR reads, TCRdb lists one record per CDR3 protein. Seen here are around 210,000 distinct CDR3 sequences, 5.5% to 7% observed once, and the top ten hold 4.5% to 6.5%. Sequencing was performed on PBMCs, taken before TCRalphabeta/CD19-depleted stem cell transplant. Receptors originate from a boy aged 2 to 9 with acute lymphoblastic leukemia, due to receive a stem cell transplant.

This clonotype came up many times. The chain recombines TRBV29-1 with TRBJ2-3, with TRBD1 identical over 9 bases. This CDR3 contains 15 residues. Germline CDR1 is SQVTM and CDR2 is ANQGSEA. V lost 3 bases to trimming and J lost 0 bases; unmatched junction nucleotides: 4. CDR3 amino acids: CSVDGQGRSTDTQYF. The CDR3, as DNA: TGCAGCGTTGACGGACAGGGGAGAAGCACAGATACGCAGTATTTT.

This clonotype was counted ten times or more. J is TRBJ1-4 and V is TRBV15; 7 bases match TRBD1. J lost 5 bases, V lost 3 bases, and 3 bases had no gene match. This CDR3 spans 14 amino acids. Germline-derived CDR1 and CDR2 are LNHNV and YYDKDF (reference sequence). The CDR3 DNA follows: TGTGCCACCAGCAGCGGGACAGTAAATGAAAAACTGTTTTTT. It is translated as CATSSGTVNEKLFF.

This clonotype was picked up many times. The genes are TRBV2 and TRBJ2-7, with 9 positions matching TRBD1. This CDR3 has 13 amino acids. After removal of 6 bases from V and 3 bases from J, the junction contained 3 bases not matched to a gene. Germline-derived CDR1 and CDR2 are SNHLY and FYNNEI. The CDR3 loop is CASSGQGFYEQYF. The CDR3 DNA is TGTGCCAGCAGCGGACAGGGGTTCTACGAGCAGTACTTC. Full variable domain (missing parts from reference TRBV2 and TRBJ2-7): EPEVTQTPSHQVTQMGQEVILRCVPISNHLYFYWYRQILGQKVEFLVSFYNNEISEKSEIFDDQFSVERPDGSNFTLKIRSTKLEDSAMYFCASSGQGFYEQYFGPGTRLTVT.

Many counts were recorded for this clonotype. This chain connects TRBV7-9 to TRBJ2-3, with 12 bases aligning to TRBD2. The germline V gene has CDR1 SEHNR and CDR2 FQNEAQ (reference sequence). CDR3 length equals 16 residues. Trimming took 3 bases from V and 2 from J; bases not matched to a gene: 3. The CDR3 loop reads CASSFGTSGPTDTQYF. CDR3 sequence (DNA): TGTGCCAGCAGCTTCGGGACTAGCGGGCCCACAGATACGCAGTATTTT.

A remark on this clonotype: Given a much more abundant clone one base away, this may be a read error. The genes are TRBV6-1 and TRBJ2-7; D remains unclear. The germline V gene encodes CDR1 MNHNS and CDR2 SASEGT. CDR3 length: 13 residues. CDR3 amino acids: CASSDLRSYEHYF. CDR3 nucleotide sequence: TGTGCCAGCAGTGATCTCCGTTCCTACGAGCATTACTTC.

The CDR3 sequence is CSVTGASYGYTF. The CDR3 DNA reads as TGCAGTGTCACCGGGGCCAGCTATGGCTACACCTTC. The chain has TRBV20-1 and TRBJ1-2; perhaps TRBD1 as D (5 bases). Trimming stripped 7 bases from V and 4 bases from J, with 13 bases between. This CDR3 is 12 amino acids long. Per germline, CDR1 DFQATT and CDR2 SNEGSKA (reference sequence).

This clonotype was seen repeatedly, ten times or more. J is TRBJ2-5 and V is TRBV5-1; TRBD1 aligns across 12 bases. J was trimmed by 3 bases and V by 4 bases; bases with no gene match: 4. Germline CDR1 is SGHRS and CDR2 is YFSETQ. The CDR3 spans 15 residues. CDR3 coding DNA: TGCGCCAGCAGCCCCGGGACAGGGGGCGAAGAGACCCAGTACTTC. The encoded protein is CASSPGTGGEETQYF.

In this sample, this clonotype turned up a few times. The CDR3 here is CASLGANGGYTF. DNA of the CDR3: TGTGCCAGCCTGGGGGCAAACGGTGGCTACACCTTC. The chain joins TRBV6-5 to TRBJ1-2, with D tentatively TRBD1 (6 bases). The CDR3 consists of 12 residues. The V end was cut by 8 bases, the J end by 7 bases, with 14 bases between. Per germline, CDR1 MNHEY and CDR2 SVGAGI.

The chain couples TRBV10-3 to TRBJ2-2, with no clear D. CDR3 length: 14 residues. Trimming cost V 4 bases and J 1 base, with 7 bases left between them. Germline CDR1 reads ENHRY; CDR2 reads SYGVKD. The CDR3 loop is CAISVERNTGELFF. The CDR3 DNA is TGTGCCATCAGTGTGGAGAGGAACACCGGGGAGCTGTTTTTT.

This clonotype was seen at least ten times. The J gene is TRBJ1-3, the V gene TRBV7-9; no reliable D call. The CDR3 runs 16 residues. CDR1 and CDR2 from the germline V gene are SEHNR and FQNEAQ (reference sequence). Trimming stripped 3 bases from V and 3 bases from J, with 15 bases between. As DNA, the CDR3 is TGTGCCAGCAGCTTGTTTACGGGAGTTAGTGGAAACACCATATATTTT. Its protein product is CASSLFTGVSGNTIYF.

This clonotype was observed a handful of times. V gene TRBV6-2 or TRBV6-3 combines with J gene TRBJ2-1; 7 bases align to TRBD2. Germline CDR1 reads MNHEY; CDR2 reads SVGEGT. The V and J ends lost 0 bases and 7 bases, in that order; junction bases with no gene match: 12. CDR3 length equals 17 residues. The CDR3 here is CASSYSFRRGTYNEQFF. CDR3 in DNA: TGTGCCAGCAGTTACTCCTTTAGGCGGGGGACTTATAATGAGCAGTTCTTC.

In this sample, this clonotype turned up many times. The CDR3 DNA reads as TGTGCCAGCAAAACTAGCGACAACTACAATGAGCAGTTCTTC. Translation: CASKTSDNYNEQFF. The chain uses TRBV5-8 and TRBJ2-1, with 7 nucleotides matching TRBD2. Germline V gene data show CDR1 as SGHTS and CDR2 as YDEGEE. Trimming cost V 6 bases and J 3 bases; bases outside gene matches: 6. This CDR3 has 14 residues.

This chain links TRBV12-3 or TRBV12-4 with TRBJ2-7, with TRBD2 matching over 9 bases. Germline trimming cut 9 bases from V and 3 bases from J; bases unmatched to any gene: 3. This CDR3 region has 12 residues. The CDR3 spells CASRREGYEQYF. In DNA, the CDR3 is TGTGCCAGTCGGCGGGAGGGCTACGAGCAGTACTTC.

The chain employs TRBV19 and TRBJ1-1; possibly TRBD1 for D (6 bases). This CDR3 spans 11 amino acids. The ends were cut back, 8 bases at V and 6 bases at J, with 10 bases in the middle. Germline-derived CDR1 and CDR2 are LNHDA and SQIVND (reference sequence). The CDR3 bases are TGTGCCAGTCTCACAGGGTCTGAAGCTTTCTTT. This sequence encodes CASLTGSEAFF.

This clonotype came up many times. DNA of the CDR3: TGTGCCAGCAGCTCCCTCCAGGGGGACTCCTACAATGAGCAGTTCTTC. It codes for CASSSLQGDSYNEQFF. V and J are TRBV5-8 and TRBJ2-1, with 7 bases identical to TRBD1. The germline V gene has CDR1 SGHTS and CDR2 YDEGEE. V trimming: 3 bases; J trimming: 0 bases; junction bases outside the gene matches: 6. This CDR3 contains 16 residues.

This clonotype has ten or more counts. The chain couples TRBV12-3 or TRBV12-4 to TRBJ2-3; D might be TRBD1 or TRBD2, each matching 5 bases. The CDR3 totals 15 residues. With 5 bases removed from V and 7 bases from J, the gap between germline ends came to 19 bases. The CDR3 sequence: CASSTAGTEWNTQYF. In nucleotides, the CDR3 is TGTGCCAGCAGTACTGCCGGGACGGAATGGAATACGCAGTATTTT.

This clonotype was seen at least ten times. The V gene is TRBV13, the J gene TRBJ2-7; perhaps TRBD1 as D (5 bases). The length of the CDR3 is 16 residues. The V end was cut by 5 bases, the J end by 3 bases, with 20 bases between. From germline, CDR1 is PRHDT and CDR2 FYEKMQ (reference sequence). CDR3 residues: CASSTTPDRTFYEQYF. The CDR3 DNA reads TGTGCCAGCAGCACGACACCAGACAGAACCTTCTACGAGCAGTACTTC.

The CDR3, as DNA: TGTGCCAGCAGCTTAGAGGCGGGGCCCCATCAGCCCCAGCATTTT. Protein sequence: CASSLEAGPHQPQHF. The J gene is TRBJ1-5, the V gene TRBV7-6; D might be TRBD1 (5 bases). The CDR3 runs 15 residues. V was trimmed by 1 base and J by 5 bases, leaving 12 bases between them. CDR1 SGHVS and CDR2 FNYEAQ come from the germline V gene.

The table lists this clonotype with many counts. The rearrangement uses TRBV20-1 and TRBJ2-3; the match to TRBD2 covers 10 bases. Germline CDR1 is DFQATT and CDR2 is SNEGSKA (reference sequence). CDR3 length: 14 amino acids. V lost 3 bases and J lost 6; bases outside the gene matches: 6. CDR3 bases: TGCAGTGCTAGTCCTAGCGGGAGCGTTGATACGCAGTATTTT. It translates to CSASPSGSVDTQYF.

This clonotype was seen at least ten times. Written as DNA, the CDR3 is TGCAGCGTTGAAGACAGGGATGGGACTGAAGCTTTCTTT. Translation: CSVEDRDGTEAFF. The chain combines TRBV29-1 with TRBJ1-1; tentatively, D is TRBD1 (5 bases). The CDR3 sequence is 13 residues long. Between the trimmed V and J ends, which lost 0 bases and 5 bases, there was a span of 10 bases. CDR1 and CDR2 (germline): SQVTM, ANQGSEA.

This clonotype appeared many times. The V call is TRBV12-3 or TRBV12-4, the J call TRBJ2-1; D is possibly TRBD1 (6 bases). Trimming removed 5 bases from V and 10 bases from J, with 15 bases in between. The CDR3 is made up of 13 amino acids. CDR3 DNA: TGTGCCAGCAGTCCGACAGGACCCGTAGAGCAGTTCTTC. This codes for CASSPTGPVEQFF.

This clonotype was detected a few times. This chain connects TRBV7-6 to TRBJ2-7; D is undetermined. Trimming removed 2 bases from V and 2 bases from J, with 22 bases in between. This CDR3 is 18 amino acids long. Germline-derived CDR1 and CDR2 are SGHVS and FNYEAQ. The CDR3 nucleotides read TGTGCCAGCAGCTTAAGTTTCTGTGGTTTTCGTAGGCCCTACGAGCAGTACTTC. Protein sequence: CASSLSFCGFRRPYEQYF.

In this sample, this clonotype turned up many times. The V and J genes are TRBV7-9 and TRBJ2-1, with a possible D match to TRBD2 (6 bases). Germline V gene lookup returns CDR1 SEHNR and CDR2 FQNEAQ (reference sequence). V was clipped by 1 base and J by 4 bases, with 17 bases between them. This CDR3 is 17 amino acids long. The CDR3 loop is CASSLEGRAGPYNEQFF. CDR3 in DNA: TGTGCCAGCAGCTTAGAGGGTAGGGCGGGACCATACAATGAGCAGTTCTTC.

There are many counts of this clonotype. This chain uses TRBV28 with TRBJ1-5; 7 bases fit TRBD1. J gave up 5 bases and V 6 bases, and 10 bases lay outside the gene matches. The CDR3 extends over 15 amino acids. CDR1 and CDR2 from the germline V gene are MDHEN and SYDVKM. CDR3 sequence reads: CASRSGTVGYQPQHF. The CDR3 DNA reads TGTGCCAGCAGGTCCGGGACAGTGGGTTATCAGCCCCAGCATTTT. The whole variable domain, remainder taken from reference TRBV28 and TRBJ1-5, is DVKVTQSSRYLVKRTGEKVFLECVQDMDHENMFWYRQDPGLGLRLIYFSYDVKMKEKGDIPEGYSVSREKKERFSLILESASTNQTSMYLCASRSGTVGYQPQHFGDGTRLSIL.

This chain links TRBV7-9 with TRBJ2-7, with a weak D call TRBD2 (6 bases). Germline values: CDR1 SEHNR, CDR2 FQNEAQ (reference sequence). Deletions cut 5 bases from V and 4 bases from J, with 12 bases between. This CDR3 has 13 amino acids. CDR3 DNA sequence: TGTGCCAGCAGCCCCTCAGGAGGGTACGAGCAGTACTTC. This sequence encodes CASSPSGGYEQYF.

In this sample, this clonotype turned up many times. The CDR3, as DNA: TGCAGCGTTGATCATGGAGGGCAGCACGAGCAGTACTTC. Its protein product is CSVDHGGQHEQYF. The chain uses TRBV29-1 and TRBJ2-7; a possible D gene is TRBD2 (6 bases). The germline gives CDR1 SQVTM, CDR2 ANQGSEA. This CDR3 has 13 residues. V was shortened by 3 bases and J by 5 bases, with 14 bases between the two germline ends.

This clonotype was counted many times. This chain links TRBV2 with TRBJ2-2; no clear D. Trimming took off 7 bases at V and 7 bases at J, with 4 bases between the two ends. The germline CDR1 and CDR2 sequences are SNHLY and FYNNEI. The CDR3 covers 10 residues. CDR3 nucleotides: TGTGCCAGCACCGACGGGGAGCTGTTTTTT. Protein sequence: CASTDGELFF.

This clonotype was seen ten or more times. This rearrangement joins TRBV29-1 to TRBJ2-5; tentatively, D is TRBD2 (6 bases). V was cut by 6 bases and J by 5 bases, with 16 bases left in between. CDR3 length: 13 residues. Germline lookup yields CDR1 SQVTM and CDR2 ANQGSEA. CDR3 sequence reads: CSVRRDSDETQYF. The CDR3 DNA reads TGCAGCGTCCGCCGGGACTCTGACGAGACCCAGTACTTC.

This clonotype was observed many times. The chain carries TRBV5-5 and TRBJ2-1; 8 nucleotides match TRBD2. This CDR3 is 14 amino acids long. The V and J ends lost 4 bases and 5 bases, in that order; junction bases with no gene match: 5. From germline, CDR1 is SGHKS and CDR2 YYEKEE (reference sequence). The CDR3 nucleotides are TGTGCCAGCAGCACGGGGGGGCTGGACAATGAGCAGTTCTTC. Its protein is CASSTGGLDNEQFF.